This TCR beta chain originates from a study of T cell repertoires in cytomegalovirus infection (dated by TCRdb to the late 2010s). Notes on the research overall: Donor HLA type was relevant to the analysis, because carriage of CMV infection together with the matching HLA type was indicated by public TCR beta signatures. General conclusions and limits of the study: In the ex vivo response, HLA-C-restricted CMV-specific TCR beta clonotypes were dominant, and in two of eight donors the single most frequent clonotype came from this HLA-C-restricted group. In both this cohort and an independent approximately 350-donor cohort, the cumulative frequency of public TCR beta family members distinguished carriers of CMV infection plus the relevant HLA type.

Sequencing used an Illumina HiSeq 1500. In TCRdb, the public reads were trimmed at Q25 with fastp and aligned with MiXCR, with productive beta chains retained. Every CDR3 protein is listed once, alongside the most common genes and DNA of its rows. The sample yields approximately 500,000 distinct CDR3 sequences; around 27% were counted once. Jointly, the top ten make up 13% of the sample. CDR1 and CDR2, per the germline V gene, are SGHTA and FQGNSA. Trimming removed 1 base from V and 5 bases from J, leaving 15 bases between the germline ends. From cysteine to phenylalanine, the CDR3 is 15 amino acids long. The sequence is cut down to CDR3 DNA, 45 bases in frame from base 1. This clonotype was found many times. It has no known antigen specificity. Nothing much larger sits one base from this clone, and base qualities are not available.

The chain couples TRBV7-2 to TRBJ2-7, with the D gene call left open. Sample: PBMCs. This TCR was sampled from a human donor in good health (CMV status not recorded). Some clones in this sample may be carry-over from other donors' samples. The CDR3 corresponds to CASSLVGLGGDEQYF. The DNA is as follows: TGTGCCAGCAGCTTAGTGGGCCTGGGTGGAGACGAGCAGTACTTC.